Reported below is one T cell receptor (beta chain). Its specificity is not known. These data belong to a study of shared clonotypes between healthy human individuals. Study outcomes and limitations: How much donors shared clonotypes was expected to be affected by sequencing depth.

This table comes from immunoSEQ multiplex PCR, and its TCRdb copy is limited to in-frame clones, with some not included. The sample has some 1 million clones; 60% to 80% are singletons. The CDR3 loop spans 13 amino acids. Between the trimmed V and J ends, which lost 6 bases and 5 bases, there was a span of 13 bases. Germline V gene lookup returns CDR1 MNHNY and CDR2 SVGAGI (reference sequence). V is TRBV6-6 and J is TRBJ1-1, with D unclear. The origin of this receptor is a man younger than 35 in good health. Sequenced: memory CD4+ T cells sorted from blood. Subset of the sample: CD45RA-negative fraction. CDR3 coding DNA: TGTGCCAGCAGCACCGGTTGGGGTACTGAAGCTTTCTTT. It specifies CASSTGWGTEAFF.